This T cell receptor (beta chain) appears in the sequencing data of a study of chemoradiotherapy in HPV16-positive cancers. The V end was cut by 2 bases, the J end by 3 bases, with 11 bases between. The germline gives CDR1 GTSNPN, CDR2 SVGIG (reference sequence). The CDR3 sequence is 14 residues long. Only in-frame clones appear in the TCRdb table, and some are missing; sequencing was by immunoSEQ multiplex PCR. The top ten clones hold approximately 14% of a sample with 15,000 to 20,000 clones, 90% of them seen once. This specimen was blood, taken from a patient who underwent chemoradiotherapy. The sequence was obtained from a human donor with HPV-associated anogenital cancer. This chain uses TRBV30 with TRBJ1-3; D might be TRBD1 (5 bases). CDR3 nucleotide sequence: TGTGCCTGGAGTTCATGGGGGGGTGGAAACACCATATATTTT. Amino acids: CAWSSWGGGNTIYF.